Detailed here is one T cell receptor beta chain. The antigen is unknown. As the sequencing template, cDNA was produced by extracting RNA and reverse transcribing it. Only in-frame clones appear in the TCRdb table, and some are missing; sequencing was by immunoSEQ multiplex PCR. The data contain about 180,000 clones, approximately 59% of them singletons. The data are from a study of CD8+ T cells in alopecia areata. Regarding the study as a whole: Patients shared TCRs less clearly than mice did, possibly for HLA-related reasons. Scalp clonality dropped significantly under tofacitinib, as did expanded CD8+ top-100 clones. Normal scalp had lower clonality than lesional scalp, with alopecia totalis/universalis lesions showing this most strongly.

Treatment noted: oral pan-JAK inhibitor, 5-10 mg twice daily. Researchers picked out CD4+ and CD8+ T cells from PBMCs by sorting. This TCR was sampled from a human donor with alopecia areata. Material: CD4+ T cells sorted from blood, obtained at week 56, from a patient treated with tofacitinib.

The CDR3 is CASRPQETQYF. The CDR3 nucleotides are TGTGCCAGCAGACCTCAAGAGACCCAGTACTTC. The chain has TRBV14 and TRBJ2-5; the D is unclear. The V end lost 6 bases, the J end lost 2 bases, and 4 bases lay between the germline ends. CDR1 and CDR2 from the germline V gene are SGHDN and FVKESK. This CDR3 is 11 amino acids long.